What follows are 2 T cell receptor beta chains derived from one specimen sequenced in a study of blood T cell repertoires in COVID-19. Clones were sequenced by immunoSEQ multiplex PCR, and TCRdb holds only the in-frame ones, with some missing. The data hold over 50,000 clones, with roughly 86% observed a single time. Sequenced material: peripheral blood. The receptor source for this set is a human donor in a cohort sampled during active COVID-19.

In DNA form, the CDR3 reads TGCGCCAGCAGCTCCGACGGACAGGGGAATGAGCAGTTCTTC. Its protein product is CASSSDGQGNEQFF. The genes are TRBV5-1 and TRBJ2-1, with 9 bases matching TRBD1. Trimming at V came to 3 bases and at J to 7 bases, leaving 5 bases not matched to a gene. Germline CDR1 SGHRS, CDR2 YFSETQ. This CDR3 has 14 residues.

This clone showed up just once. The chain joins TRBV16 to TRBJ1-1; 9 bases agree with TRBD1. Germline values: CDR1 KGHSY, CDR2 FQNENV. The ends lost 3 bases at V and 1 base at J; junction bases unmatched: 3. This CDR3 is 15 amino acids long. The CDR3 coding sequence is TGTGCCAGCAGCCACCGGGGACAGGGGAACACTGAAGCTTTCTTT. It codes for CASSHRGQGNTEAFF. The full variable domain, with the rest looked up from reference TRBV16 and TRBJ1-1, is GEEVAQTPKHLVRGEGQKAKLYCAPIKGHSYVFWYQQVLKNEFKFLISFQNENVFDETGMPKERFSAKCLPNSPCSLEIQATKLEDSAVYFCASSHRGQGNTEAFFGQGTRLTVV.